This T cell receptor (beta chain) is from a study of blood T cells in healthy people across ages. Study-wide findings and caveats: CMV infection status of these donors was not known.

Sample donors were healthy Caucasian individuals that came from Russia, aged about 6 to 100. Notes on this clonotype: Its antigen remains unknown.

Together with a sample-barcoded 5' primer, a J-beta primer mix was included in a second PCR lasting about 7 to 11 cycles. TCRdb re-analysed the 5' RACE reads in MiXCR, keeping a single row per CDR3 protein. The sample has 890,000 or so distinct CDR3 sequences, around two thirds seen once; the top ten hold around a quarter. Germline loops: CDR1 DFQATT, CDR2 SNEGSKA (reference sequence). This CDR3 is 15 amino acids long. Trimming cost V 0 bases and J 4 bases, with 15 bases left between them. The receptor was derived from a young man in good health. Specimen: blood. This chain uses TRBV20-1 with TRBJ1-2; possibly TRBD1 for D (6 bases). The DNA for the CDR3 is TGCAGTGCTAGAGAGAGACCCTCAGGGGTCTATGGCTACACCTTC. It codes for CSARERPSGVYGYTF.